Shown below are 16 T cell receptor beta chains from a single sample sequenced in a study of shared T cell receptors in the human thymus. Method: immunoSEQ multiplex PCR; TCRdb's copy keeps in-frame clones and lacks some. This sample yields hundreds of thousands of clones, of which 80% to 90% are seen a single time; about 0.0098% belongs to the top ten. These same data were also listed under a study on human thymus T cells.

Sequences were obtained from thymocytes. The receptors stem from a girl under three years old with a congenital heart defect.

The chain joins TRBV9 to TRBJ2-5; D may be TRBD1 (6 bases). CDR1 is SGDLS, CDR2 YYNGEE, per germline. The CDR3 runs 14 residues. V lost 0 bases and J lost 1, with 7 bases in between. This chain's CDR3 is CASSVGQAQETQYF. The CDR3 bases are TGTGCCAGCAGCGTAGGACAGGCCCAAGAGACCCAGTACTTC. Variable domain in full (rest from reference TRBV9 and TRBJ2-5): DSGVTQTPKHLITATGQRVTLRCSPRSGDLSVYWYQQSLDQGLQFLIQYYNGEERAKGNILERFSAQQFPDLHSELNLSSLELGDSALYFCASSVGQAQETQYFGPGTRLLVL.

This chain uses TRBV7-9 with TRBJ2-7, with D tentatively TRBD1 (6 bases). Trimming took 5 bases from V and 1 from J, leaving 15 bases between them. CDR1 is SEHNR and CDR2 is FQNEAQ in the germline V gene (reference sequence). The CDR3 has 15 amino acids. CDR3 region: CASSPGVGVSYEQYF. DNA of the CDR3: TGTGCCAGCAGCCCAGGGGTGGGGGTATCCTACGAGCAGTACTTC.

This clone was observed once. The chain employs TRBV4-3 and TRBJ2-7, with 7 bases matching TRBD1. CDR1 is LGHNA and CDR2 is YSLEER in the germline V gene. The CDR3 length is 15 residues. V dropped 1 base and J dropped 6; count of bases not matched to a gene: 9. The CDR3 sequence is CASSQGRGHPLEQYF. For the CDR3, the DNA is TGCGCCAGCAGCCAAGGTAGGGGGCACCCTCTCGAGCAGTACTTC.

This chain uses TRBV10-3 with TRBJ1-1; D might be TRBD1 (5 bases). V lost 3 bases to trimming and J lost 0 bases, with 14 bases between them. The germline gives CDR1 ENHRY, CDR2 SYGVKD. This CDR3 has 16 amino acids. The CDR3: CAISDLREGMNTEAFF. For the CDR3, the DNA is TGTGCCATCAGTGACCTCCGGGAGGGGATGAACACTGAAGCTTTCTTT.

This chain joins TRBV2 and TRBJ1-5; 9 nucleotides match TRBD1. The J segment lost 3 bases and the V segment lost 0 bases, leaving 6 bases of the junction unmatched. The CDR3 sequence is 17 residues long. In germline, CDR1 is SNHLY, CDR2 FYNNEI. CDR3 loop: CASSEASRTGVNQPQHF. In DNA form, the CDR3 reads TGTGCCAGCAGTGAAGCGTCCAGGACAGGGGTCAATCAGCCCCAGCATTTT. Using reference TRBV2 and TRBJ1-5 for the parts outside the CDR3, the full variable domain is EPEVTQTPSHQVTQMGQEVILRCVPISNHLYFYWYRQILGQKVEFLVSFYNNEISEKSEIFDDQFSVERPDGSNFTLKIRSTKLEDSAMYFCASSEASRTGVNQPQHFGDGTRLSIL.

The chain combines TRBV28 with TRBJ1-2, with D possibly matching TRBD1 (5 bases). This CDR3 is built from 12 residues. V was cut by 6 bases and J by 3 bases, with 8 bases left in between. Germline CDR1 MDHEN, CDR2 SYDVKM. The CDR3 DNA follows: TGTGCCAGCAGGGGGGGGTACTATGGCTACACCTTC. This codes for CASRGGYYGYTF.

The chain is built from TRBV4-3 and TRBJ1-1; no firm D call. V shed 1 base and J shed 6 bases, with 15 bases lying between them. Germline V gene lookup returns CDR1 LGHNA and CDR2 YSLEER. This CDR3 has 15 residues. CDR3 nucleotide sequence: TGCGCCAGCAGCCAAGTAAGGGCACCGGGATCTGAAGCTTTCTTT. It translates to CASSQVRAPGSEAFF.

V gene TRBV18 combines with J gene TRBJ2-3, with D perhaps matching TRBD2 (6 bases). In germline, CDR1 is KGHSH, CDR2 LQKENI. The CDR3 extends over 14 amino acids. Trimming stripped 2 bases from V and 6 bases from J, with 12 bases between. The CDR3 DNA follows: TGTGCCAGCTCACCAGGTCACGGGGGTGATACGCAGTATTTT. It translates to CASSPGHGGDTQYF.

CDR3: CATSRVYSGQGLYEQYF. CDR3 nucleotide sequence: TGTGCCACCAGCAGAGTATATTCGGGACAGGGCCTCTACGAGCAGTACTTC. The chain links TRBV15 to TRBJ2-7; 9 nucleotides match TRBD1. CDR1 and CDR2 from the germline V gene are LNHNV and YYDKDF (reference sequence). The V gene end was trimmed by 1 base and the J gene end by 3 bases; junction bases not matched to a gene: 10. There are 17 residues in the CDR3.

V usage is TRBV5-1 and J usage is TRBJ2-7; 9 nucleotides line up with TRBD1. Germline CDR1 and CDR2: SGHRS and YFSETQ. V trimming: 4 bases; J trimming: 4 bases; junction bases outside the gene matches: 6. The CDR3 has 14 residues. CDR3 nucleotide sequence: TGCGCCAGCAGCGCGGGACAGGGCGGTTACGAGCAGTACTTC. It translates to CASSAGQGGYEQYF.

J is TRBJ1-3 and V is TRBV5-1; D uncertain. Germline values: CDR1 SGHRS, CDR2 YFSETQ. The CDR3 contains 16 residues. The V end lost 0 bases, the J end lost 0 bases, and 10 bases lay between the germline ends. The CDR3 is CASSLAFLSSGNTIYF. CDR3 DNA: TGCGCCAGCAGCTTGGCCTTCCTCTCCTCTGGAAACACCATATATTTT.

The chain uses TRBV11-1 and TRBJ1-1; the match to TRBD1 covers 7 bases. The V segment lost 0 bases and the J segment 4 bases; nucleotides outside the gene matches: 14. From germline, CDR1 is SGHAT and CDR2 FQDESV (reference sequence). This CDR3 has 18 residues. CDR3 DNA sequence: TGTGCCAGCAGCTTAGCGTCCTCAGGGTGGAGACAGGGCACTGAAGCTTTCTTT. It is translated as CASSLASSGWRQGTEAFF.

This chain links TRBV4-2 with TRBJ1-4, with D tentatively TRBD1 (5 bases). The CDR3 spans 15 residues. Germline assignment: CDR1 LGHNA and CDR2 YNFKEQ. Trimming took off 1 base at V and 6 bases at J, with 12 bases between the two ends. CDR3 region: CASSQVAREDEKLFF. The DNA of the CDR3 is TGTGCCAGCAGCCAAGTTGCCAGGGAGGATGAAAAACTGTTTTTT.

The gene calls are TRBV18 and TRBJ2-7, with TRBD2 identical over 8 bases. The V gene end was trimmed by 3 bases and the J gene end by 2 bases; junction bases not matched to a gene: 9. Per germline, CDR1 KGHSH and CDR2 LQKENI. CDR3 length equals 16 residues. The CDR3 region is CASSPIRGGLPYEQYF. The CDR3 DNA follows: TGTGCCAGCTCACCGATCCGCGGGGGGCTTCCCTACGAGCAGTACTTC.

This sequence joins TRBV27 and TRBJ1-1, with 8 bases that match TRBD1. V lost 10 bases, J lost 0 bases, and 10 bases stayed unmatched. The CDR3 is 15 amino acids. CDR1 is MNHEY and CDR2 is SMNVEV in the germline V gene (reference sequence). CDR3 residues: CATGTGDPMNTEAFF. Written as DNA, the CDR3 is TGTGCCACCGGGACAGGAGACCCTATGAACACTGAAGCTTTCTTT.

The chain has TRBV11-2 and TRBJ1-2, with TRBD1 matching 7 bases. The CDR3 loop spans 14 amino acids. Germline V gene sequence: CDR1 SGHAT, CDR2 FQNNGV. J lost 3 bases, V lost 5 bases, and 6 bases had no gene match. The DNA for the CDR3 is TGTGCCAGCAGCCCAGGGGGTTATTACTATGGCTACACCTTC. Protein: CASSPGGYYYGYTF.